This TCR beta chain derives from a study of T cells in lung cancer brain metastases. Study as a whole: Most of the 20 patients had a tobacco use history. Notes on the study in general: Most clones were lesion-specific, with limited overlap between paired lesions (mean Morisita index about 0.23).

Patients had resection for synchronous oligometastatic disease or delayed recurrence of a solitary brain metastasis. On this clone: The target antigen is unknown.

Germline-derived CDR1 and CDR2 are SGHRS and YFSETQ. CDR3 size: 17 residues. Germline trimming cut 0 bases from V and 0 bases from J; bases unmatched to any gene: 7. Genomic DNA input was about 2 to 5 ug, equal within pairs. Assay: immunoSEQ multiplex PCR; the TCRdb copy retains only in-frame clones and omits some. The repertoire holds fewer than 3,500 clones, with roughly nine tenths as singletons. The sequenced material came from tumor tissue from the primary lung tumor. This clonotype originated in a man in his 70s with non-small cell lung cancer. The rearrangement uses TRBV5-1 and TRBJ1-2; 8 bases line up with TRBD1. The CDR3 DNA is TGCGCCAGCAGCTTGGTCCCGACAGGGGTCGCTAACTATGGCTACACCTTC. Amino acids: CASSLVPTGVANYGYTF.